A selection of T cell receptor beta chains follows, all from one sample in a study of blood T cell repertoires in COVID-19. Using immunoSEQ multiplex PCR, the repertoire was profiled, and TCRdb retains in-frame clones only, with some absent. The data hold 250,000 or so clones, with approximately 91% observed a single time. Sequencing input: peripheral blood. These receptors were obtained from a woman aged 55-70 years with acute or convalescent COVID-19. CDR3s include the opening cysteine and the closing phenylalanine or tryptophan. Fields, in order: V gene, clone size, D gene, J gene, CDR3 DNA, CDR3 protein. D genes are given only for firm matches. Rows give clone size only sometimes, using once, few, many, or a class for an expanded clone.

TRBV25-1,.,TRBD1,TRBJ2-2,TGTGCCAGCGCTCTCCAACAGGGGGGAGTCACCGGGGAGCTGTTTTTT,CASALQQGGVTGELFF
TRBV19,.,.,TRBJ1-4,TGTGCCAGTAGAAGCGGGGCGGATTTTGAAAAACTGTTTTTT,CASRSGADFEKLFF
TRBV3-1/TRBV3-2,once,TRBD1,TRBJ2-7,TGTGCCAGCAGCACACAGGGGGCGGCCTACGAGCAGTACTTC,CASSTQGAAYEQYF
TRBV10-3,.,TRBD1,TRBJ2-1,TGTGCCATCAGTGGAGGACAGGGAAGGAGCTCCTACAATGAGCAGTTCTTC,CAISGGQGRSSYNEQFF
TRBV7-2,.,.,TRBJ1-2,TGTGCCAGCAGCTTACGGTTTAACTATGGCTACACCTTC,CASSLRFNYGYTF
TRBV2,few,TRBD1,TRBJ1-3,TGTGCCAGCAGGAAACAGGGGACTGGAAACACCATATATTTT,CASRKQGTGNTIYF
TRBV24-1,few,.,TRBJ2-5,TGTGCCACCAGTGACCCGAGGGGGATCCAAGAGACCCAGTACTTC,CATSDPRGIQETQYF
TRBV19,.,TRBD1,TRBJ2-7,TGTGCCAGTAGTATCGGGAAGGGGGCCGCCCCCTACGAGCAGTACTTC,CASSIGKGAAPYEQYF
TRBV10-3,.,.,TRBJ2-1,TGTGCCATCAGTCCAATGAGCTCCTACAATGAGCAGTTCTTC,CAISPMSSYNEQFF
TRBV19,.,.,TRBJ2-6,TGTGCCAGTAATATCCAGAACCCCTCTTCTGGGGCCAACGTCCTGACTTTC,CASNIQNPSSGANVLTF
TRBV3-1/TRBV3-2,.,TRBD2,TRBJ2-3,TGTGCCAGCAGCCAACGCCCGACTAGCGTACGCACAGATACGCAGTATTTT,CASSQRPTSVRTDTQYF
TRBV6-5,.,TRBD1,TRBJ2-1,TGTGCCAGCTCCAACCCGGGACAGGGGATCAATGAGCAGTTCTTC,CASSNPGQGINEQFF
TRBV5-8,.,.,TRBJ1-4,TGTGCCAGCAGCCGTAGGGGTGAAAAACTGTTTTTT,CASSRRGEKLFF
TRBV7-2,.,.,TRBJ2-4,TGTGCCAGCAGCTTATCCGTAGCCAAAAACATTCAGTACTTC,CASSLSVAKNIQYF
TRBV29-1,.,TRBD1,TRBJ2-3,TGCAGCGTTTCCGGGACAGGGGCCTTGGATACGCAGTATTTT,CSVSGTGALDTQYF
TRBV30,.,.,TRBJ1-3,TGTGCCTGGAGTGTACACAGTACCTACTCTGGAAACACCATATATTTT,CAWSVHSTYSGNTIYF
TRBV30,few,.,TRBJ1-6,TGTGCCTGGATGGCAGGGAGGGAAAGCTCCTATAATTCACCCCTCCACTTT,CAWMAGRESSYNSPLHF
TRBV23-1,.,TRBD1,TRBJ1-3,TGCGCCAGCAGTCCGGGACAGGGAAGTAGCGGAAACACCATATATTTT,CASSPGQGSSGNTIYF
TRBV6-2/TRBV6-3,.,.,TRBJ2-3,TGTGCCAGCAGCCTCCTAGGTAGCACAGATACGCAGTATTTT,CASSLLGSTDTQYF
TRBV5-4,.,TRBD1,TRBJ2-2,TGTGCCAGTGGCAGGGGGCGCGGGACCGGGGAGCTGTTTTTT,CASGRGRGTGELFF
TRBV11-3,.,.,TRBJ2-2,TGTGCCAGCAGCTATCGGAGCGCTCCGAACACCGGGGAGCTGTTTTTT,CASSYRSAPNTGELFF
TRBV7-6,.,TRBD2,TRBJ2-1,TGTGCCAGCAGCTCTACCGGACTAGCGGGGGGGTACAATGAGCAGTTCTTC,CASSSTGLAGGYNEQFF
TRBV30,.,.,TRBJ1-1,TGTGCCTGGAGCCCTGACAAGAACACTGAAGCTTTCTTT,CAWSPDKNTEAFF
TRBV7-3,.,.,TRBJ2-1,TGTGCCAGCAGCCCCCTAGCGAGCTCCTACAATGAGCAGTTCTTC,CASSPLASSYNEQFF
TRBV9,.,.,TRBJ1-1,TGTGCCAGCAGCGCGCACCCGACAAAACGGACTGAAGCTTTCTTT,CASSAHPTKRTEAFF
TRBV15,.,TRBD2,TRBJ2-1,TGTGCCACCAGCAGAGATTCCCCCCTAGCGGAGTACAATGAGCAGTTCTTC,CATSRDSPLAEYNEQFF
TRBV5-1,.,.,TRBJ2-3,TGCGCCAGCAGGCCCGGGGTCAGGGATACGCAGTATTTT,CASRPGVRDTQYF
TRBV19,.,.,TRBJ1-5,TGTGCCAGTAGGGAAACAGGATTTAGCAATCAGCCCCAGCATTTT,CASRETGFSNQPQHF
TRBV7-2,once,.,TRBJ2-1,TGTGCCAGCAGCTTAGTCGTGGTTTGGGCCGACACCTCCTACAATGAGCAGTTCTTC,CASSLVVVWADTSYNEQFF
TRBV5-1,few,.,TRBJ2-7,TGCGCCAGCAGCTTGCCGCGGGGCCACGAGCAGTACTTC,CASSLPRGHEQYF
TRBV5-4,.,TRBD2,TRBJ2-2,TGTGCCAGCAGGCGGGCGGGGGTCAACACCGGGGAGCTGTTTTTT,CASRRAGVNTGELFF
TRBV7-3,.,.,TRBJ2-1,TGTGCCAGCAGCCTAAAGAGCTCCTACAATGAGCAGTTCTTC,CASSLKSSYNEQFF
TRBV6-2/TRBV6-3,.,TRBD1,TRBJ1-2,TGTGCCAGCAGTTACGGGACAGCTAACTATGGCTACACCTTC,CASSYGTANYGYTF
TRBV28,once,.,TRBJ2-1,TGTGCCAGCACCACCTACAATGAGCAGTTCTTC,CASTTYNEQFF
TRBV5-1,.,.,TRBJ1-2,TGCGCCAGCACTTTGGACAGTACCAACTATGGCTACACCTTC,CASTLDSTNYGYTF
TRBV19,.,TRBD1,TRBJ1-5,TGTGCCAGCAGTAGGGGGCTCGAGTGGACCAGTCAGCCCCAGCATTTT,CASSRGLEWTSQPQHF
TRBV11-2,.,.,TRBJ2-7,TGTGCCAGCAGCTTAGACGCAGGTATCTACGAGCAGTACTTC,CASSLDAGIYEQYF
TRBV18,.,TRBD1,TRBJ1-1,TGTGCCAGCTCAAGCCTACAGGGGCTGCACACTGAAGCTTTCTTT,CASSSLQGLHTEAFF
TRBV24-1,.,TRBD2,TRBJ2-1,TGTGCCACCAGTGATCCGGCGGGGGAAGGGGATGAGCAGTTCTTC,CATSDPAGEGDEQFF
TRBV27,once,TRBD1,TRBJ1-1,TGTGCCAGCAGTATCCAGGGGGCAAAGACTGAAGCTTTCTTT,CASSIQGAKTEAFF
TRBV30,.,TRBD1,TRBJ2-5,TGTGCCTGGAGTGATACAGGGGGCTCAGAGACCCAGTACTTC,CAWSDTGGSETQYF
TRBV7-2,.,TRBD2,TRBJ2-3,TGTGCCAGCAGCTCGAACGGGGGGGCAACAGATACGCAGTATTTT,CASSSNGGATDTQYF
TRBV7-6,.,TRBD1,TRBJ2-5,TGTGCCAGCAGCTTATTAGTCGTAGGGACAGGGGGTCAAGTGACCCAGTACTTC,CASSLLVVGTGGQVTQYF
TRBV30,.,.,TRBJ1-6,TGTGCCCGACGGGGGGGCAATTCACCCCTCCACTTT,CARRGGNSPLHF
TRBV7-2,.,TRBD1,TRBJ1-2,TGTGCCAGCAGAGGTATGCGGGACAGGGGGCTGTATGGCTACACCTTC,CASRGMRDRGLYGYTF
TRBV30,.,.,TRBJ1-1,TGTGCCTGGAGTAGAGACGGGGACACTGAAGCTTTCTTT,CAWSRDGDTEAFF
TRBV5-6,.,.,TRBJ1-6,TGTGCCAGCAGCTGGTTCAGGAATTCACCCCTCCACTTT,CASSWFRNSPLHF
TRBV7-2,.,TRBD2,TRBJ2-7,TGTGCCAGCAGCCGGACTAGCGGAACCTCCTACGAGCAGTACTTC,CASSRTSGTSYEQYF
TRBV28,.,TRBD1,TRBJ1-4,TGTGCCAGCAGTTTCGGGACAGGCACTAATGAAAAACTGTTTTTT,CASSFGTGTNEKLFF
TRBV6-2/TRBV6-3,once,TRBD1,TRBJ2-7,TGTGCCAGCAGTTGGAGGGACAGGGAAAAATCCTACGAGCAGTACTTC,CASSWRDREKSYEQYF
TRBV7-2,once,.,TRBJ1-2,TGTGCCAGCAGCTTAGTAGTCCGACTAACCTATGGCTACACCTTC,CASSLVVRLTYGYTF
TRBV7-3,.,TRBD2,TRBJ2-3,TGTGCCAGCAGCTTAGCGGCGGGGGGCTCCACAGATACGCAGTATTTT,CASSLAAGGSTDTQYF
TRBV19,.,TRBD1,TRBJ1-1,TGTGCCACCGTCGGACAGGGGGCGAGGCAAGCTTTCTTT,CATVGQGARQAFF
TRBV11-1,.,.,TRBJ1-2,TGTGCCAGCAGCTTTCCCACAGGCGGCTACACCTTC,CASSFPTGGYTF
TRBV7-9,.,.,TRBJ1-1,TGTGCCAGCAGCCATGGCTCAGGGGTCTACGCGAACACTGAAGCTTTCTTT,CASSHGSGVYANTEAFF
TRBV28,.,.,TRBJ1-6,TGTGCCAGCAGGGCCCGGGGAGGATACTCCTATAATTCACCCCTCCACTTT,CASRARGGYSYNSPLHF
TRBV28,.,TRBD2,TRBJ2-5,TGTGCCAGCAGTTCGGGACTAGCGGAAGAGACCCAGTACTTC,CASSSGLAEETQYF
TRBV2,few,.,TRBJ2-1,TGTGCCAGCAGTGTTGACAGGGAGGCCTACAATGAGCAGTTCTTC,CASSVDREAYNEQFF
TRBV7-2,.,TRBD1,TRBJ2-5,TGTGCCAGCAGCTCAGACAGGGTATGGGGAGAGACCCAGTACTTC,CASSSDRVWGETQYF